The entry below gives a single T cell receptor beta chain sequence along with its context. Caucasian, healthy and from Russia, the donors were aged between 6 and 90. Per sample, a minimum of 6.5 million PBMCs were isolated. The sample belongs to a study of blood T cells in healthy people across ages. Turning to the study itself: Using template switching, researchers captured about one barcoded beta molecule for each two T cells.

Per the germline V gene, CDR1 is SGHDT and CDR2 is YYEEEE. The V and J ends lost 0 bases and 3 bases, in that order; junction bases with no gene match: 6. The CDR3 spans 16 residues. The second PCR ran about 6 to 11 cycles with a sample-barcoded 5' primer and J-beta primers. TCRdb independently ran MiXCR on the 5' RACE reads; one entry per CDR3 protein. Altogether 1.5 million to 2 million distinct CDR3 sequences are present, less than 50% being singletons, with the ten largest covering more than 2%. The specimen sequenced was blood. V and J are TRBV5-6 and TRBJ2-3; 8 bases fit TRBD1. The clonotype originates from a woman aged 35 to 49 in good health. This CDR3 is CASSLAVTGDTDTQYF. CDR3 sequence (DNA): TGTGCCAGCAGCTTGGCCGTGACAGGGGATACAGATACGCAGTATTTT. Looking up the rest from reference TRBV5-6 and TRBJ2-3 gives the full variable domain: DAGVTQSPTHLIKTRGQQVTLRCSPKSGHDTVSWYQQALGQGPQFIFQYYEEEERQRGNFPDRFSGHQFPNYSSELNVNALLLGDSALYLCASSLAVTGDTDTQYFGPGTRLTVL.